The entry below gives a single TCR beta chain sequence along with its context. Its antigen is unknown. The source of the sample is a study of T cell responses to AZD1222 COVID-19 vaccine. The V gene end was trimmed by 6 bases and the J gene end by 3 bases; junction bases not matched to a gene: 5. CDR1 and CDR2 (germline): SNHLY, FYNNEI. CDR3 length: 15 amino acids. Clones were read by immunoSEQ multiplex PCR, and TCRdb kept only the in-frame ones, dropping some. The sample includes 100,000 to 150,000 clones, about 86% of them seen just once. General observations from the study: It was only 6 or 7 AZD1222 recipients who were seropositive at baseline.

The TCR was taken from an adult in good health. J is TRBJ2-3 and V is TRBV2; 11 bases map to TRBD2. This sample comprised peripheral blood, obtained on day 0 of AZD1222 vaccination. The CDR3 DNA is TGTGCCAGCAGGTTACTAGCGGGAGCGACAGATACGCAGTATTTT. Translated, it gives CASRLLAGATDTQYF.